This TCR beta chain derives from a study of T cells after yellow fever vaccination. Study-level findings and limits: It was a small share of clonotypes that appeared in both CD4 and CD8 compartments. Weaker overall was a secondary response that nonetheless peaked faster, on day 5 versus 15. Primary-vaccination clones mostly resurfaced post-booster (around 95% CD4, approximately 90% CD8).

Synthesis of TCR cDNA relied on 5'RACE template switching, which attached a universal primer site and UMIs. Via MiXCR, TCRdb re-called the 5' RACE reads, giving one row per CDR3 protein. The table has 68,000 or so distinct CDR3 sequences, about 7.8% seen once. With respect to this clonotype: Its cognate antigen is unknown. At one boundary the junction diverges from the germline segment, which might be a read error.

The specimen comprised CD8+ T cells sorted from PBMCs, sampled 15 days after the yellow fever booster vaccination. This TCR derives from a man between 25 and 39 years old who received the YFV17D yellow fever vaccine.

CDR3: CATSELFVTSNNEQIF. CDR3 bases: TGTGCCACCAGTGAGTTGTTCGTAACTTCGAACAATGAGCAGATCTTC. The chain couples TRBV24-1 to TRBJ2-1; D gene ambiguous. CDR1 and CDR2 (germline): KGHDR, SFDVKD. The CDR3 extends over 16 amino acids.